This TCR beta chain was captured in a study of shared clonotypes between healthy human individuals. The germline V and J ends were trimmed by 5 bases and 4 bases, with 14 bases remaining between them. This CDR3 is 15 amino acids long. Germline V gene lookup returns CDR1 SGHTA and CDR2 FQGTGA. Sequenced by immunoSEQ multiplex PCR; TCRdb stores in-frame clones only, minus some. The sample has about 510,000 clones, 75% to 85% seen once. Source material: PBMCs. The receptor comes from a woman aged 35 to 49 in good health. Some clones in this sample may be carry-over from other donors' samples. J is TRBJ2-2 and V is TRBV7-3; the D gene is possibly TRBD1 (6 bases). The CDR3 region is CASSPGVGATGELFF. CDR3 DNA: TGTGCCAGCAGCCCCGGAGTGGGGGCCACCGGGGAGCTGTTTTTT.